Detailed here is one T cell receptor (beta chain). As yet, its antigen is unknown. The sample comes from a study of cytomegalovirus exposure and HLA in healthy donors. Study summary: Inside one of the first data releases sat about 91 million unique TCRs taken from HLA-typed donors.

Study conclusions and caveats: Compared with the roughly 670-donor mean, an Asian-associated ancestry cluster reportedly had fewer N-insertions, according to a later analysis.

With 60 Vbeta and 13 Jbeta primers, the PCR was carried out. Repertoires were generated with immunoSEQ multiplex PCR, while TCRdb's copy carries only in-frame clones and drops some. The sample records 100,000 or so clones, 65% to 80% being singletons. Unmatched junction bases numbered 5, after V lost 6 bases and J lost 7 bases. The CDR3 runs to 12 residues. CDR1 is MNHEY and CDR2 is SVGAGI in the germline V gene. The sequencing input was PBMCs. V usage is TRBV6-5 and J usage is TRBJ1-1; TRBD1 matches 7 bases. The receptor was derived from a woman aged 50 to 60 in good health and CMV-seropositive. The CDR3 DNA reads TGTGCCAGCAGCTGGACAGGCCTTGAAGCTTTCTTT. Translated: CASSWTGLEAFF.